Described below is a single T cell receptor (beta chain) sequence and its context. There is no known antigen for this receptor. The input lacks base qualities; no much larger clone sits a single base away. V is cut by 5 bases and J by 4 bases, and the space between the germline ends is 17 bases. Taken from cysteine to phenylalanine, the CDR3 has 15 residues. Of the read, only the CDR3 DNA is kept; its 45 bases are in frame from base 1. CDR1 and CDR2 are drawn from the germline V gene (reference sequence): SGHAT, FQDESV. The immunoSEQ Assay, a bias-controlled multiplex PCR, was used to amplify TCRbeta CDR3 regions from genomic DNA. In the paper's pipeline: Within the assay, amplification of reference gene primers was used to estimate how many nucleated cells each sample contained. Sequence reads were collapsed and filtered to measure the absolute abundance of every unique TCRbeta CDR3 rearrangement. Productive Simpson clonality was computed per sample as the square root of Simpson's diversity index over productive rearrangements. TCRdb provides this immuneACCESS table in a form limited to in-frame rearrangements. Some clones are lacking; in checked studies, under half of them reflect an unresolved V gene, and why the rest are absent is not known. The DNA was the basis for D and trimming; V, J and clone size are from that table. Counted in this sample were under 200,000 clones; 84% of them appeared once. Together, the top ten hold approximately 14% of the sample.

This specimen comes from a study of blood T cell repertoires in COVID-19 (dated by TCRdb to 2019 to 2021). With regard to the full study: The collaborator samples originated in the United States, Italy and Spain and spanned the acute and convalescent phases of COVID-19. Subjects who had been exposed to COVID-19, were actively infected with it, or had recovered from it provided the deeply sampled blood TCRbeta repertoires that made up the dataset. Sample metadata almost always included a de-identified subject ID, COVID-19 status, age in years and sex. The material from the prospective study consisted of cDNA or gDNA derived from T cells, B-cell-depleted T cells, or PBMCs. Where available, HLA class I and class II types were taken from metadata supplied by the sample provider and were not determined by assay-based typing. The repertoires were released in a freely available public database intended as a resource for research on the immune response to SARS-CoV-2. Samples came from the ongoing ImmuneRACE study (first 160 participants) plus 1,254 subjects from 6 global collaborators. General findings and caveats noted by the study authors: Clinical and demographic metadata were provided uncurated, with the amount varying by source and participant.

Collaborating institutions collected whole blood in K2EDTA tubes following their own protocols. For TCRbeta analysis, collaborators shipped samples as frozen whole blood, isolated PBMCs, or DNA extracted from either of those sample types. The rearrangement joined TRBV11-1 to TRBJ2-5, and the D gene may be TRBD1, 5 bases matching. Sequencing was done on a sample of peripheral blood. The source is a man between 18 and 29 years old with active or convalescent COVID-19. The nucleotide sequence is given as TGTGCCAGCAGCCACAACAGGCAGTCGCGAGAGACCCAGTACTTC. This codes for CASSHNRQSRETQYF.